This entry lists 27 T cell receptor beta chains sequenced from one sample in a study of cytomegalovirus exposure and HLA in healthy donors. PCR used 60 Vbeta primers and 13 Jbeta primers. Here immunoSEQ multiplex PCR was the method, and the copy in TCRdb shows in-frame clones only, minus some. The repertoire consists of 98,000 or so clones, with almost 80% occurring once and the leading ten covering 4.5% to 7%. The specimen sequenced was PBMCs. These receptors all stem from a man in his 60s in good health and CMV-seropositive.

This clone has only a few counts. The rearrangement uses TRBV28 and TRBJ2-5; 8 bases align to TRBD2. The length of the CDR3 is 15 residues. Germline V lookup: CDR1 MDHEN, CDR2 SYDVKM. V lost 2 bases, J lost 0 bases, and 2 bases stayed unmatched. Here the CDR3 DNA reads TGTGCCAGCAGTTTAGCTAGCGGGTACCAAGAGACCCAGTACTTC. Translation gives CASSLASGYQETQYF.

This chain uses TRBV28 with TRBJ1-5; 10 nucleotides align to TRBD1. The CDR3 runs 14 residues. The V gene's germline CDR1 is MDHEN and CDR2 SYDVKM. The trim removed 9 bases at V and 5 bases at J, leaving 7 bases unmatched. The CDR3 loop reads CASYGDRGYQPQHF. The CDR3 DNA reads as TGTGCCAGTTATGGGGACAGGGGTTATCAGCCCCAGCATTTT.

The chain is built from TRBV4-3 and TRBJ2-7, with TRBD1 matching 7 bases. Trimming at V came to 0 bases and at J to 5 bases, leaving 13 bases not matched to a gene. Germline CDR1 and CDR2: LGHNA and YSLEER. The CDR3 loop spans 17 amino acids. The CDR3 protein is CASSQEWEQGIWNEQYF. The CDR3 DNA is TGCGCCAGCAGCCAAGAATGGGAACAGGGGATTTGGAACGAGCAGTACTTC.

This clone is a singleton in its sample. The V gene is TRBV23-1, the J gene TRBJ1-1, with 7 bases lining up with TRBD1. TRBV23-1 is noted as an ORF with a role that remains uncertain. J lost 2 bases, V lost 0 bases, and 3 bases had no gene match. The CDR3 totals 15 residues. CDR3 loop: CASSQSRDRNTEAFF. The CDR3 DNA sequence: TGCGCCAGCAGTCAATCGCGGGACAGAAACACTGAAGCTTTCTTT.

This clone was detected once. Its ends do not fully match the called genes, so a read error is possible. J is TRBJ2-3 and V is TRBV7-9; TRBD1 matches at 10 bases. CDR1 and CDR2 from the germline V gene are SEHNR and FQNEAQ (reference sequence). The CDR3 consists of 12 residues. The CDR3 sequence: CSSGQGVGTQYF. Here the CDR3 DNA reads TGTTCCAGCGGACAGGGGGTGGGTACGCAGTATTTT.

The CDR3 DNA follows: TGTGCCAGCAGCGTACAGGGGGGCTACAATGAGCAGTTCTTC. It specifies CASSVQGGYNEQFF. The V and J genes are TRBV7-2 and TRBJ2-1; 8 bases agree with TRBD1. V shed 5 bases and J 3 bases; nucleotides not matched to a gene: 3. The V gene's germline CDR1 is SGHTA and CDR2 FQGNSA. CDR3 size: 14 residues.

This sequence joins TRBV19 and TRBJ2-1, with D possibly matching TRBD2 (6 bases). This CDR3 comprises 16 residues. The V gene's germline CDR1 is LNHDA and CDR2 SQIVND (reference sequence). The V and J ends lost 5 bases and 5 bases respectively, with 19 bases between them. CDR3 loop: CASSALWRTTDNEQFF. The CDR3 region has the DNA TGTGCCAGTAGTGCCCTGTGGAGGACTACCGACAATGAGCAGTTCTTC. Looking up the rest from reference TRBV19 and TRBJ2-1 gives the full variable domain: DGGITQSPKYLFRKEGQNVTLSCEQNLNHDAMYWYRQDPGQGLRLIYYSQIVNDFQKGDIAEGYSVSREKKESFPLTVTSAQKNPTAFYLCASSALWRTTDNEQFFGPGTRLTVL.

The rearrangement joins TRBV4-2 to TRBJ1-4; TRBD1 matches 9 bases. Germline CDR1 and CDR2: LGHNA and YNFKEQ. The CDR3 extends over 21 amino acids. Trimming took 0 bases from V and 1 from J; bases not matched to a gene: 15. The CDR3 bases are TGTGCCAGCAGCCAAGAGCCTACCCGGGACAGGGAGAGGGAAACTAATGAAAAACTGTTTTTT. It yields the protein CASSQEPTRDRERETNEKLFF.

This clone was seen only a few times. The chain recombines TRBV6-5 with TRBJ1-3; D gene uncertain. The CDR3 totals 14 residues. Trimming removed 4 bases from V and 4 bases from J, with 11 bases in between. From germline, CDR1 is MNHEY and CDR2 SVGAGI. CDR3 DNA: TGTGCCAGCAGTTCCATGCCAGGAGGAAACACCATATATTTT. Its protein product is CASSSMPGGNTIYF.

The rearrangement joins TRBV27 to TRBJ2-5; tentative D call: TRBD1 (5 bases). The J call is doubtful: the DNA matches TRBJ2-7 better. CDR3 size: 11 residues. In germline, CDR1 is MNHEY, CDR2 SMNVEV (reference sequence). The CDR3 loop reads CASSRGYEQYF. CDR3 nucleotides: TGTGCCAGCAGTAGGGGCTACGAGCAGTACTTC.

This clone appeared once. The chain carries TRBV7-9 and TRBJ1-2; D is ambiguous. The CDR3 is made up of 12 amino acids. V was trimmed by 5 bases and J by 14 bases, leaving 18 bases between them. The germline gives CDR1 SEHNR, CDR2 FQNEAQ (reference sequence). The DNA of the CDR3 is TGTGCCAGCAGCCCCCCCTCCCCAGTTACGACCTTC. Translation: CASSPPSPVTTF.

The chain carries TRBV7-2 and TRBJ2-6; 7 bases align to TRBD1. The CDR3 has 15 amino acids. V lost 8 bases and J lost 0; bases outside the gene matches: 4. The V gene's germline CDR1 is SGHTA and CDR2 FQGNSA. The DNA for the CDR3 is TGTGCCAGCCGGGACAGAGACTCTGGGGCCAACGTCCTGACTTTC. It yields the protein CASRDRDSGANVLTF. The full variable domain, its missing parts supplied by reference TRBV7-2 and TRBJ2-6, is GAGVSQSPSNKVTEKGKDVELRCDPISGHTALYWYRQSLGQGLEFLIYFQGNSAPDKSGLPSDRFSAERTGGSVSTLTIQRTQQEDSAVYLCASRDRDSGANVLTFGAGSRLTVL.

This clone was detected a few times. The V gene is TRBV6-5, the J gene TRBJ2-7; D is perhaps TRBD2 (5 bases). Germline V gene data show CDR1 as MNHEY and CDR2 as SVGAGI. V was shortened by 0 bases and J by 0 bases, with 9 bases between the two germline ends. The CDR3 covers 15 residues. CDR3 loop: CASSYSGGLSYEQYF. For the CDR3, the DNA is TGTGCCAGCAGTTACTCCGGAGGACTCTCCTACGAGCAGTACTTC.

The V and J genes are TRBV28 and TRBJ2-7; D is possibly TRBD1 (5 bases). This CDR3 has 14 residues. Germline CDR1 reads MDHEN; CDR2 reads SYDVKM. The V and J ends lost 11 bases and 2 bases respectively, with 19 bases between them. CDR3 coding DNA: TGTGCCTCCGTTACTCCAGGGTCCACCTACGAGCAGTACTTC. As protein: CASVTPGSTYEQYF.

Details on this clone: An end of the junction does not agree with germline; a read error may underlie this. The chain has TRBV5-4 and TRBJ2-6, with a weak D call TRBD2 (6 bases). Germline loops: CDR1 SGHNT, CDR2 YYREEE (reference sequence). This CDR3 has 16 residues. The CDR3 DNA sequence: TGCGCCAGCAGCCAAGATGGGACTTCTGGGGCCAACGTCCTGACTTTC. Translation: CASSQDGTSGANVLTF. The full variable domain, with the rest looked up from reference TRBV5-4 and TRBJ2-6, is ETGVTQSPTHLIKTRGQQVTLRCSSQSGHNTVSWYQQALGQGPQFIFQYYREEENGRGNFPPRFSGLQFPNYSSELNVNALELDDSALYLCASSQDGTSGANVLTFGAGSRLTVL.

J is TRBJ1-1 and V is TRBV6-1; D remains ambiguous. Trimming shortened V by 2 bases and J by 7 bases, and 17 bases separated the two germline ends. This CDR3 contains 15 residues. Germline assignment: CDR1 MNHNS and CDR2 SASEGT. The CDR3 DNA reads as TGTGCCAGCAGTGAACCTTGGCCGGGAGTCGGTGAAGCTTTCTTT. Translating gives CASSEPWPGVGEAFF.

This chain links TRBV7-4 with TRBJ2-6; the D gene is possibly TRBD1 (6 bases). With 1 base removed from V and 0 bases from J, the gap between germline ends came to 22 bases. The germline CDR1 and CDR2 sequences are SGHVT and SQSDAQ. This CDR3 region has 21 residues. Here the CDR3 DNA reads TGTGCCAGCAGCTTAGAAGGTTCCGTGGGCAGGGACAACTCTGGGGCCAACGTCCTGACTTTC. Its protein is CASSLEGSVGRDNSGANVLTF.

V is TRBV28 and J is TRBJ1-2, with 7 bases aligning to TRBD1. Germline V gives CDR1 MDHEN, CDR2 SYDVKM. The CDR3 runs to 15 residues. V lost 6 bases to trimming and J lost 4 bases; unmatched junction nucleotides: 11. CDR3 bases: TGTGCCAGCAGCGGAACTGGGGGGACAGCCTATGGCTACACCTTC. Protein product: CASSGTGGTAYGYTF.

J is TRBJ2-5 and V is TRBV1; the D call in the table, TRBD2, was not verified against the DNA. TRBV1 has pseudogene status. There are 15 residues in the CDR3. In nucleotides, the CDR3 is TGCACCAGCAGCCCTCAGGCGACTAGAGGCGAGACCCAGTACTTC. Encoded protein: CTSSPQATRGETQYF.

J is TRBJ2-2 and V is TRBV5-1; TRBD1 matches 7 bases. Germline V lookup: CDR1 SGHRS, CDR2 YFSETQ. CDR3 length equals 14 residues. V was clipped by 7 bases and J by 5 bases; unmatched bases: 8. Here the CDR3 DNA reads TGCGCCAGCGGATATACAGGGGTAACCGGGGAGCTGTTTTTT. Its translation is CASGYTGVTGELFF.

V usage is TRBV6-1 and J usage is TRBJ2-5; TRBD1 aligns across 8 bases. The end of the DNA aligns better with TRBJ2-7, so the J call may be wrong. The CDR3 contains 14 residues. The V gene's germline CDR1 is MNHNS and CDR2 SASEGT. The CDR3 here is CASSEGDRLAEQYF. The CDR3 nucleotides read TGTGCCAGCAGTGAAGGGGACAGGCTGGCCGAGCAGTACTTC.

The chain links TRBV5-1 to TRBJ2-1, with 9 nucleotides matching TRBD1. J lost 5 bases, V lost 2 bases, and 2 bases had no gene match. The germline CDR1 and CDR2 sequences are SGHRS and YFSETQ. The CDR3 runs 14 residues. The CDR3 DNA follows: TGCGCCAGCAGCTTACAGGGGGCGGACAATGAGCAGTTCTTC. Encoded protein: CASSLQGADNEQFF.

This clone was picked up a small number of times. This chain connects TRBV6-1 to TRBJ1-2, with D possibly TRBD1 on 5 matching bases. Trimming took off 2 bases at V and 1 base at J, with 11 bases between the two ends. CDR1 is MNHNS and CDR2 is SASEGT in the germline V gene. The CDR3 spans 15 residues. In DNA, the CDR3 is TGTGCCAGCAGTGAACAGGCAGGGAATAACTATGGCTACACCTTC. Translated: CASSEQAGNNYGYTF.

The chain uses TRBV6-1 and TRBJ1-2; D perhaps matches TRBD1 (6 bases). The V end lost 7 bases, the J end lost 0 bases, and 15 bases lay between the germline ends. The CDR3 sequence is 15 residues long. The germline gives CDR1 MNHNS, CDR2 SASEGT. In nucleotides, the CDR3 is TGTGCCAGCATCCAAGGGGACACCTCTAACTATGGCTACACCTTC. The encoded protein is CASIQGDTSNYGYTF.

V usage is TRBV6-6 and J usage is TRBJ1-1; D perhaps matches TRBD1 (5 bases). The germline V gene encodes CDR1 MNHNY and CDR2 SVGAGI (reference sequence). The CDR3 is made up of 13 amino acids. Trimming removed 5 bases at V and 1 base at J, with 8 bases between. CDR3 region: CASSAQGNTEAFF. CDR3 DNA sequence: TGTGCCAGCAGTGCTCAGGGGAACACTGAAGCTTTCTTT.

In DNA, the CDR3 is TGTGCCACCAGCGGGATGACAGATGATCAGCCCCAGCATTTT. Amino acids: CATSGMTDDQPQHF. J is TRBJ1-5 and V is TRBV15; maybe TRBD1 (5 bases). Trimming took off 5 bases at V and 5 bases at J, with 13 bases between the two ends. From germline, CDR1 is LNHNV and CDR2 YYDKDF (reference sequence). The CDR3 totals 14 residues.

This chain joins TRBV6-5 and TRBJ2-3; D not resolved. Deletions cut 6 bases from V and 1 base from J, with 8 bases between. Germline V gene data show CDR1 as MNHEY and CDR2 as SVGAGI. The CDR3 has 13 amino acids. CDR3 bases: TGTGCCAGCAGCCCCCGGGGCACAGATACGCAGTATTTT. Amino acids: CASSPRGTDTQYF.